The 31 T cell receptor beta chains in this list originate from one sample, sequenced in a study of early T cells in non-severe SARS-CoV-2 infection. TCRdb re-analysed the 5' RACE reads in MiXCR, keeping a single row per CDR3 protein. The data show tens of thousands of distinct CDR3 sequences, less than 15% seen once. Sequencing was done on a sample of whole blood. The receptors here all came from an adult who was a healthcare worker with PCR-confirmed SARS-CoV-2 infection or an uninfected control (not recorded which).

The chain joins TRBV9 to TRBJ1-4, with a tentative D call TRBD1 (6 bases). Germline CDR1 is SGDLS and CDR2 is YYNGEE. The CDR3 has 15 residues. Trimming stripped 4 bases from V and 7 bases from J, with 17 bases between. The chain's CDR3 is CASSPWRGNGEKLFF. CDR3 in DNA: TGTGCCAGCAGCCCCTGGAGGGGGAACGGTGAAAAACTGTTTTTT.

The V gene is TRBV6-4, the J gene TRBJ2-1; TRBD2 aligns across 8 bases. The V gene's germline CDR1 is MRHNA and CDR2 SNTAGT. The CDR3 is made up of 15 amino acids. V gave up 2 bases and J gave up 7 bases; unmatched junction bases: 7. CDR3: CASSDLAGGWNEQFF. CDR3 in DNA: TGTGCCAGCAGTGACCTGGCGGGGGGTTGGAATGAGCAGTTCTTC.

This clonotype has a count of ten or more. V gene TRBV7-6 combines with J gene TRBJ1-1; the D is unclear. CDR1 is SGHVS and CDR2 is FNYEAQ in the germline V gene. The V end was cut by 5 bases, the J end by 7 bases, with 14 bases between. This CDR3 contains 13 residues. The CDR3 sequence: CASSVGLAGEAFF. As DNA, the CDR3 is TGTGCCAGCAGCGTGGGGTTGGCGGGTGAAGCTTTCTTT.

This clonotype was seen only a few times. This chain connects TRBV5-1 to TRBJ1-6; a weak D match, TRBD1 (6 bases). V gave up 4 bases and J gave up 7 bases, with 15 bases separating them. Per germline, CDR1 SGHRS and CDR2 YFSETQ. CDR3 length equals 15 residues. CDR3 region: CASSEGVMGNSPLHF. Here the CDR3 DNA reads TGCGCCAGCAGCGAGGGGGTGATGGGGAATTCACCCCTCCACTTT.

The V gene is TRBV19, the J gene TRBJ2-2, with D uncertain. The length of the CDR3 is 13 residues. Trimming shortened V by 4 bases and J by 3 bases, and 6 bases separated the two germline ends. The germline V gene has CDR1 LNHDA and CDR2 SQIVND (reference sequence). This CDR3 reads CASSNRDTGELFF. For the CDR3, the DNA is TGTGCCAGTAGTAATAGGGACACCGGGGAGCTGTTTTTT.

This clonotype was counted a few times. The chain uses TRBV28 and TRBJ1-6; D gene uncertain. This CDR3 is built from 17 residues. The germline CDR1 and CDR2 sequences are MDHEN and SYDVKM. V was shortened by 6 bases and J by 0 bases, with 15 bases between the two germline ends. The chain's CDR3 is CASSPAGRSSYNSPLHF. The CDR3 nucleotides are TGTGCCAGCAGCCCGGCAGGACGGAGCTCCTATAATTCACCCCTCCACTTT.

This clonotype was recorded a few times. The CDR3 here is CASRGQGIPSYGYTF. The CDR3 DNA follows: TGTGCCAGCAGGGGTCAGGGAATACCTAGCTATGGCTACACCTTC. The chain has TRBV6-5 and TRBJ1-2; D perhaps matches TRBD1 (5 bases). From germline, CDR1 is MNHEY and CDR2 SVGAGI. V shed 6 bases and J shed 4 bases, with 18 bases lying between them. CDR3 size: 15 residues.

This clonotype was seen once. CDR3 DNA: TGCGCCAGCAGCTTGGAGGCAGTACTTTATCGGTATGGCACAGATACGCAGTATTTT. Encoded protein: CASSLEAVLYRYGTDTQYF. The chain recombines TRBV5-1 with TRBJ2-3; D remains ambiguous. CDR3 length equals 19 residues. Germline assignment: CDR1 SGHRS and CDR2 YFSETQ. Trimming shortened V by 0 bases and J by 1 base, and 21 bases separated the two germline ends.

The chain links TRBV2 to TRBJ1-5; D is undetermined. Trimming left V 6 bases short and J 0 bases short, with 12 bases between. The CDR3 is 15 residues long. Germline V gene data show CDR1 as SNHLY and CDR2 as FYNNEI. The CDR3 reads CASRGGIISNQPQHF. The DNA of the CDR3 is TGTGCCAGCAGGGGAGGGATAATTAGCAATCAGCCCCAGCATTTT.

The chain joins TRBV11-2 to TRBJ2-1; 16 nucleotides match TRBD2. The V segment lost 3 bases and the J segment 8 bases; nucleotides outside the gene matches: 4. In germline, CDR1 is SGHAT, CDR2 FQNNGV. The CDR3 covers 16 residues. The CDR3: CASSLGLAGGRHEQFF. CDR3 in DNA: TGTGCCAGCAGCTTGGGACTAGCGGGGGGGCGTCATGAGCAGTTCTTC.

This clonotype was counted only a few times. This chain uses TRBV5-1 with TRBJ2-7; D is perhaps TRBD1 or TRBD2 (5 bases each). Germline CDR1 SGHRS, CDR2 YFSETQ. The V and J ends lost 2 bases and 3 bases respectively, with 15 bases between them. The CDR3 has 15 amino acids. CDR3 loop: CASSLITGGDYEQYF. The CDR3 DNA follows: TGCGCCAGCAGCTTAATCACAGGAGGCGACTACGAGCAGTACTTC.

The chain recombines TRBV6-2 or TRBV6-3 with TRBJ2-1; 10 nucleotides line up with TRBD2. This CDR3 comprises 18 residues. V was clipped by 5 bases and J by 3 bases; unmatched bases: 13. In germline, CDR1 is MNHEY, CDR2 SVGEGT. The CDR3 loop is CASSPIGAGGPGYNEQFF. The CDR3 nucleotides read TGTGCCAGCAGTCCCATAGGAGCGGGGGGGCCTGGCTACAATGAGCAGTTCTTC.

This clonotype was seen only a few times. V is TRBV7-6 and J is TRBJ2-3, with TRBD2 identical over 7 bases. The CDR3 has 14 amino acids. Germline V gives CDR1 SGHVS, CDR2 FNYEAQ. V lost 5 bases to trimming and J lost 4 bases; unmatched junction nucleotides: 6. CDR3 sequence reads: CASSPGLLADTQYF. The DNA for the CDR3 is TGTGCCAGCAGCCCGGGACTACTCGCAGATACGCAGTATTTT.

This clonotype has a count of ten or more. The rearrangement links TRBV25-1 to TRBJ1-6; D not certain. The length of the CDR3 is 14 residues. Germline V gene data show CDR1 as MGHDK and CDR2 as SYGVNS. V gave up 0 bases and J gave up 7 bases, with 7 bases separating them. The CDR3 is CASSEYRSNSPLHF. The CDR3 DNA reads as TGTGCCAGCAGTGAATATAGGTCGAATTCACCCCTCCACTTT.

This clonotype has a count of ten or more. This chain joins TRBV28 and TRBJ2-1, with D tentatively TRBD1 (6 bases). Deletions cut 6 bases from V and 5 bases from J, with 20 bases between. This CDR3 has 16 amino acids. The germline V gene has CDR1 MDHEN and CDR2 SYDVKM. The CDR3 here is CASSWDRTRGNNEQFF. Here the CDR3 DNA reads TGTGCCAGCAGCTGGGATCGGACAAGGGGGAACAATGAGCAGTTCTTC.

This clonotype was counted at least ten times. This chain links TRBV2 with TRBJ1-6, with TRBD1 as a possible D gene (6 bases). CDR1 is SNHLY and CDR2 is FYNNEI in the germline V gene. V lost 2 bases to trimming and J lost 10 bases, with 18 bases between them. The CDR3 sequence is 16 residues long. CDR3 loop: CASSEIGGGRGSPLHF. DNA of the CDR3: TGTGCCAGCAGTGAAATCGGTGGAGGGAGGGGGTCACCCCTCCACTTT. Full variable domain (rest looked up from reference TRBV2 and TRBJ1-6): EPEVTQTPSHQVTQMGQEVILRCVPISNHLYFYWYRQILGQKVEFLVSFYNNEISEKSEIFDDQFSVERPDGSNFTLKIRSTKLEDSAMYFCASSEIGGGRGSPLHFGNGTRLTVT.

The chain is built from TRBV2 and TRBJ2-5; no clear D gene. Germline V gives CDR1 SNHLY, CDR2 FYNNEI. The CDR3 loop spans 12 amino acids. Trimming pared 4 bases from V and 0 bases from J, leaving 3 bases between. The CDR3 sequence: CASSAYQETQYF. For the CDR3, the DNA is TGTGCCAGCAGTGCGTACCAAGAGACCCAGTACTTC.

The V call is TRBV7-2, the J call TRBJ2-3; 11 nucleotides agree with TRBD2. V lost 6 bases to trimming and J lost 2 bases; unmatched junction nucleotides: 13. The CDR3 has 18 amino acids. Germline V gene sequence: CDR1 SGHTA, CDR2 FQGNSA. CDR3 DNA sequence: TGTGCCAGCAGACCCCTCGGGGGTAGCGGGGGGGTCACAGATACGCAGTATTTT. Its protein product is CASRPLGGSGGVTDTQYF.

The chain has TRBV9 and TRBJ2-2; D unclear. The CDR3 runs to 14 residues. The V end lost 4 bases, the J end lost 2 bases, and 9 bases lay between the germline ends. Germline V gives CDR1 SGDLS, CDR2 YYNGEE. CDR3 nucleotides: TGTGCCAGCAGCCTCCTCGTAAACACCGGGGAGCTGTTTTTT. It codes for CASSLLVNTGELFF.

The chain recombines TRBV30 with TRBJ2-1, with 11 bases aligning to TRBD2. CDR1 and CDR2 (germline): GTSNPN, SVGIG (reference sequence). The CDR3 runs 12 residues. Germline trimming cut 8 bases from V and 10 bases from J; bases unmatched to any gene: 7. CDR3 nucleotide sequence: TGTGCCCTGGCTAGCGGGGGGCAGGAGCAGTTCTTC. Its translation is CALASGGQEQFF. The full variable domain, in which reference TRBV30 and TRBJ2-1 provide the parts outside the CDR3, is SQTIHQWPATLVQPVGSPLSLECTVEGTSNPNLYWYRQAAGRGLQLLFYSVGIGQISSEVPQNLSASRPQDRQFILSSKKLLLSDSGFYLCALASGGQEQFFGPGTRLTVL.

The chain is built from TRBV29-1 and TRBJ1-1; tentatively, D is TRBD1 (5 bases). The CDR3 has 13 amino acids. Germline V gene sequence: CDR1 SQVTM, CDR2 ANQGSEA. Trimming stripped 5 bases from V and 3 bases from J, with 13 bases between. CDR3 DNA: TGCAGCGTTCGAGGTCAGGGAGACACTGAAGCTTTCTTT. Amino acid sequence: CSVRGQGDTEAFF.

In this sample, this clonotype turned up a few times. V usage is TRBV9 and J usage is TRBJ2-2; D is perhaps TRBD1 (6 bases). V lost 4 bases and J 5 bases, leaving 12 bases between the germline ends. CDR3 size: 14 residues. Germline loops: CDR1 SGDLS, CDR2 YYNGEE. CDR3 DNA sequence: TGTGCCAGCAGCTTAAGGACAGATACCGGGGAGCTGTTTTTT. Amino acid sequence: CASSLRTDTGELFF. The whole variable domain, remainder taken from reference TRBV9 and TRBJ2-2, is DSGVTQTPKHLITATGQRVTLRCSPRSGDLSVYWYQQSLDQGLQFLIQYYNGEERAKGNILERFSAQQFPDLHSELNLSSLELGDSALYFCASSLRTDTGELFFGEGSRLTVL.

The chain uses TRBV5-1 and TRBJ2-7; 7 bases match TRBD1. Germline trimming cut 4 bases from V and 3 bases from J; bases unmatched to any gene: 13. Germline loops: CDR1 SGHRS, CDR2 YFSETQ. The CDR3 covers 16 residues. CDR3: CASSLVGQEDYYEQYF. In nucleotides, the CDR3 is TGCGCCAGCAGCCTAGTCGGACAGGAAGATTACTACGAGCAGTACTTC.

This clonotype was detected only a few times. V usage is TRBV9 and J usage is TRBJ2-7; D not certain. Germline V gene sequence: CDR1 SGDLS, CDR2 YYNGEE. This CDR3 spans 14 amino acids. Trimming stripped 6 bases from V and 5 bases from J, with 18 bases between. The CDR3 nucleotides are TGTGCCAGCAACTACGGTCTCCAAGGTGACGAGCAGTACTTC. Translated, it gives CASNYGLQGDEQYF.

This clonotype came up a few times. The V call is TRBV6-5, the J call TRBJ1-5; 8 nucleotides match TRBD1. CDR1 is MNHEY, CDR2 SVGAGI, per germline. CDR3 size: 14 residues. Trimming took 2 bases from V and 5 from J; bases not matched to a gene: 2. The CDR3 loop reads CASSYADRDQPQHF. CDR3 sequence (DNA): TGTGCCAGCAGTTACGCGGACAGGGATCAGCCCCAGCATTTT.

The gene calls are TRBV18 and TRBJ2-7, with 8 positions matching TRBD1. Per germline, CDR1 KGHSH and CDR2 LQKENI. V trimming: 3 bases; J trimming: 5 bases; junction bases outside the gene matches: 3. This CDR3 comprises 13 residues. CDR3 sequence: CASSPGQGDEQYF. The CDR3 DNA reads TGTGCCAGCTCACCCGGACAGGGAGACGAGCAGTACTTC.

This chain uses TRBV7-9 with TRBJ1-5, with D perhaps TRBD1 (6 bases). The CDR3 spans 15 residues. The germline V and J ends were trimmed by 5 bases and 3 bases, with 14 bases remaining between them. In germline, CDR1 is SEHNR, CDR2 FQNEAQ (reference sequence). The CDR3 region is CASSVGQSDNQPQHF. The DNA for the CDR3 is TGTGCCAGCAGCGTAGGACAGTCAGACAATCAGCCCCAGCATTTT.

The CDR3 bases are TGTGCCAGCAGCTTAGGGGCCGGGGTTGGCAATCAGCCCCAGCATTTT. Translation: CASSLGAGVGNQPQHF. The rearrangement links TRBV7-6 to TRBJ1-5; the D is unclear. CDR3 length equals 16 residues. Trimming pared 1 base from V and 2 bases from J, leaving 12 bases between. Germline V gene sequence: CDR1 SGHVS, CDR2 FNYEAQ.

This clonotype appeared many times. The CDR3 here is CSAREGGGTDTQYF. DNA for the CDR3: TGCAGTGCTAGAGAAGGCGGGGGCACAGATACGCAGTATTTT. This sequence joins TRBV20-1 and TRBJ2-3; TRBD2 is a possible D gene (6 bases). The CDR3 extends over 14 amino acids. CDR1 is DFQATT, CDR2 SNEGSKA, per germline (reference sequence). Trimming took off 0 bases at V and 1 base at J, with 8 bases between the two ends.

This clonotype was counted ten times or more. The chain is built from TRBV7-9 and TRBJ2-3; TRBD2 aligns across 13 bases. Per germline, CDR1 SEHNR and CDR2 FQNEAQ (reference sequence). CDR3 length equals 17 residues. Unmatched junction bases numbered 5, after V lost 5 bases and J lost 0 bases. The CDR3 spells CASSRGTSGVSTDTQYF. The DNA of the CDR3 is TGTGCCAGCAGCAGAGGGACTAGCGGGGTGAGCACAGATACGCAGTATTTT.

This clonotype was observed many times. This chain links TRBV27 with TRBJ1-5; D uncertain. CDR1 is MNHEY, CDR2 SMNVEV, per germline (reference sequence). This CDR3 has 14 residues. Between the trimmed V and J ends, which lost 5 bases and 6 bases, there was a span of 14 bases. CDR3 residues: CASSPLGEGQPQHF. The CDR3 nucleotides read TGTGCCAGCAGTCCTTTGGGAGAGGGTCAGCCCCAGCATTTT.